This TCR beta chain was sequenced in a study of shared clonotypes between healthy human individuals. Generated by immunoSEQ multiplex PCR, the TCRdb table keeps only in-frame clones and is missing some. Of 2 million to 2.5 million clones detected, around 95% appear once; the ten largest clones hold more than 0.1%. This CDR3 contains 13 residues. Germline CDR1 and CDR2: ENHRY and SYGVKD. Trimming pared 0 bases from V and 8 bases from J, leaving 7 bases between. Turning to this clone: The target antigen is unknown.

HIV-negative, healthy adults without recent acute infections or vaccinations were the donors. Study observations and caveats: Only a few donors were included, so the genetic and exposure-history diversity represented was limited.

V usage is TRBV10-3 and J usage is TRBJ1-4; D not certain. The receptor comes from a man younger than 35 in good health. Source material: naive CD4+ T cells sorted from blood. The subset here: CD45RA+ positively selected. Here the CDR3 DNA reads TGTGCCATCAGTGAGTCGCATAAGGAAAAACTGTTTTTT. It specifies CAISESHKEKLFF.